This TCR beta chain was recorded in a study of shared clonotypes between healthy human individuals. The study, taken as a whole, reports: At large depth, rarefaction still showed sorted-subset sequencing to be incomplete.

As to this clone: The antigen is undetermined.

This CDR3 region has 15 residues. The germline CDR1 and CDR2 sequences are SGHAT and FQNNGV. The V segment lost 6 bases and the J segment 0 bases; nucleotides outside the gene matches: 7. Only CD45RO-negative cells positively selected for CCR7 counted as naive CD8 cells, so terminally differentiated effector memory CD45RA+ cells were excluded. Several immunoSEQ 96-well plates shared each subset's DNA, each plate a replicate. Assay used: immunoSEQ multiplex PCR; TCRdb lists only in-frame clones, some missing. This sample yields approximately 600,000 clones, of which 85% to 95% are seen a single time; 0.11% belongs to the top ten.

This chain links TRBV11-2 with TRBJ2-7; 8 bases align to TRBD1. The clonotype was recovered from a woman aged 25-40 years in good health. The sequenced material came from naive CD8+ T cells sorted from blood. The CDR3 nucleotides are TGTGCCAGCAGATTAAGACAGGGGAGCTCCTACGAGCAGTACTTC. Encoded protein: CASRLRQGSSYEQYF.